This T cell receptor (beta chain) was sequenced in a study of blood T cell repertoires in COVID-19. Across the whole study: PBMCs, B-cell-depleted T cells, or T cells provided the cDNA or gDNA that made up the material.

The CDR3 is made up of 12 amino acids. The germline V gene has CDR1 MNHEY and CDR2 SMNVEV (reference sequence). The V end was cut by 6 bases, the J end by 13 bases, with 18 bases between. As processed by the authors: How many nucleated cells were present was estimated from reference gene primer amplification. Assay used: immunoSEQ multiplex PCR; TCRdb lists only in-frame clones, some missing. The DNA was the basis for D and trimming; V, J and clone size are from that table. The table includes a few hundred thousand clones, 80% to 90% detected once. The specimen was peripheral blood. The V and J genes are TRBV27 and TRBJ1-2, with D perhaps TRBD1 (5 bases). This sequence originates from a man aged 40-49 years with acute or convalescent COVID-19. CDR3 sequence (DNA): TGTGCCAGCAGCCCCCCGCAGGGTCTCATCACCTTC. Its translation: CASSPPQGLITF.